These 15 T cell receptor beta chains originate from one sample sequenced in a study of T cell responses to AZD1222 COVID-19 vaccine. Assay: immunoSEQ multiplex PCR; the TCRdb copy retains only in-frame clones and omits some. The sample lists around 160,000 clones; 92% were seen once. Sequences were derived from peripheral blood, sampled 28 days after the second AZD1222 dose. The receptors were sampled from an adult who received the AZD1222 COVID-19 vaccine.

The chain links TRBV5-5 to TRBJ1-1, with 8 positions matching TRBD1. Germline loops: CDR1 SGHKS, CDR2 YYEKEE (reference sequence). The CDR3 runs 14 residues. V was clipped by 5 bases and J by 0 bases; unmatched bases: 3. DNA for the CDR3: TGTGCCAGCAGTCCGGACAGGGTGAACACTGAAGCTTTCTTT. It translates to CASSPDRVNTEAFF.

This rearrangement joins TRBV4-1 to TRBJ2-2, with no clear D. V shed 7 bases and J shed 0 bases, with 3 bases lying between them. The CDR3 totals 12 residues. Germline V gene sequence: CDR1 MGHRA, CDR2 YSYEKL. The CDR3 DNA reads TGCGCCAGCACCCCGAACACCGGGGAGCTGTTTTTT. Its translation is CASTPNTGELFF.

As concerns this clone: The same CDR3 is also encoded by other DNA sequences in this sample. The V and J genes are TRBV6-2 or TRBV6-3 and TRBJ2-7; D unclear. The CDR3 totals 14 residues. The germline CDR1 and CDR2 sequences are MNHEY and SVGEGT. V gave up 2 bases and J gave up 0 bases, with 8 bases separating them. DNA of the CDR3: TGTGCCAGCAGTTACGAGGCCTCCTCCTACGAGCAGTACTTC. Residues: CASSYEASSYEQYF.

The chain carries TRBV24-1 and TRBJ2-5; D is unresolved. Germline CDR1 KGHDR, CDR2 SFDVKD. V was shortened by 5 bases and J by 0 bases, with 12 bases between the two germline ends. The CDR3 is 15 residues long. CDR3 amino acids: CATSAGVENQETQYF. Written as DNA, the CDR3 is TGTGCCACCAGTGCGGGCGTAGAAAACCAAGAGACCCAGTACTTC.

The rearrangement joins TRBV6-5 to TRBJ1-2, with D tentatively TRBD1 (5 bases). The V gene lost 10 bases and the J gene lost 2 bases, with 14 bases spanning the gap. The CDR3 is 13 amino acids. Germline V CDR1 and CDR2: MNHEY, SVGAGI. CDR3 sequence (DNA): TGTGCCACTTCCTGGGACCGAAACTATGGCTACACCTTC. Its translation: CATSWDRNYGYTF.

This clone was recorded once. The rearrangement joins TRBV4-3 to TRBJ1-2; 7 bases agree with TRBD1. Germline CDR1 and CDR2: LGHNA and YSLEER. This CDR3 contains 15 residues. V was clipped by 4 bases and J by 9 bases; unmatched bases: 14. The CDR3 DNA reads as TGCGCCAGCAGCCCGACATATCGACAGGGCCAGAGCTACACCTTC. This translates into CASSPTYRQGQSYTF.

The chain couples TRBV28 to TRBJ1-2; D might be TRBD1 (6 bases). The CDR3 is 15 amino acids. CDR1 and CDR2 from the germline V gene are MDHEN and SYDVKM. V was trimmed by 5 bases and J by 4 bases, leaving 17 bases between them. Here the CDR3 DNA reads TGTGCCAGCAGTCCACCCGGGGGCGGATCCTATGGCTACACCTTC. It is translated as CASSPPGGGSYGYTF.

The chain carries TRBV4-1 and TRBJ1-5; 12 nucleotides align to TRBD1. The junction had 8 bases not matched to a gene; V was cut back by 5 bases and J by 6 bases. Germline CDR1 and CDR2: MGHRA and YSYEKL. The CDR3 contains 16 residues. The CDR3 bases are TGCGCCAGCAGCGAGGGCCCGGGACAGGGGGCTCAGCCCCAGCATTTT. Translating gives CASSEGPGQGAQPQHF.

This chain connects TRBV27 to TRBJ1-5; D perhaps matches TRBD1 (6 bases). V shed 5 bases and J shed 0 bases, with 11 bases lying between them. This CDR3 is 15 amino acids long. Looked up from germline, CDR1 is MNHEY and CDR2 is SMNVEV (reference sequence). In DNA, the CDR3 is TGTGCCAGCAGTGACTTACAGGGTAGCAATCAGCCCCAGCATTTT. This translates into CASSDLQGSNQPQHF.

V usage is TRBV27 and J usage is TRBJ2-1; D not certain. Germline V CDR1 and CDR2: MNHEY, SMNVEV (reference sequence). V lost 5 bases to trimming and J lost 1 base, with 12 bases between them. The CDR3 sequence is 15 residues long. CDR3 sequence: CASSRGLTSYNEQFF. The DNA for the CDR3 is TGTGCCAGCAGTCGCGGTTTGACGTCCTACAATGAGCAGTTCTTC.

The chain recombines TRBV3-1 (or the pseudogene TRBV3-2) with TRBJ2-1; 9 nucleotides agree with TRBD2. Germline V lookup: CDR1 LGHDT, CDR2 YNNKEL (reference sequence). Trimming cost V 4 bases and J 6 bases; bases outside gene matches: 10. The CDR3 is 16 residues long. The DNA of the CDR3 is TGTGCCAGCAGCCTAAGGGGGGCTAGCGGGATCAATGAGCAGTTCTTC. Translating gives CASSLRGASGINEQFF.

V is TRBV7-9 and J is TRBJ2-5; 7 bases fit TRBD1. The junction had 5 bases not matched to a gene; V was cut back by 3 bases and J by 1 base. The germline gives CDR1 SEHNR, CDR2 FQNEAQ (reference sequence). This CDR3 is 15 amino acids long. CDR3 in amino acids: CASSFRQGFQETQYF. CDR3 nucleotide sequence: TGTGCCAGCAGCTTTCGACAGGGTTTCCAAGAGACCCAGTACTTC.

J is TRBJ2-5 and V is TRBV11-2; the D gene is possibly TRBD1 (5 bases). CDR1 and CDR2 from the germline V gene are SGHAT and FQNNGV. Trimming took off 0 bases at V and 4 bases at J, with 6 bases between the two ends. The CDR3 runs 13 residues. The CDR3 DNA reads as TGTGCCAGCAGCTTAGAGGGGCCAGAGACCCAGTACTTC. It specifies CASSLEGPETQYF.

The genes are TRBV3-1 (or the pseudogene TRBV3-2) and TRBJ1-2; 9 nucleotides line up with TRBD1. The CDR3 is 18 amino acids. Trimming at V came to 0 bases and at J to 6 bases, leaving 14 bases not matched to a gene. Germline CDR1 and CDR2: LGHDT and YNNKEL (reference sequence). The CDR3 region is CASSQDPTLTGGRDGYTF. Written as DNA, the CDR3 is TGTGCCAGCAGCCAAGATCCCACCCTGACAGGGGGTAGGGATGGCTACACCTTC.

V usage is TRBV29-1 and J usage is TRBJ2-5, with D possibly being TRBD1 (6 bases). The germline V gene encodes CDR1 SQVTM and CDR2 ANQGSEA. Between the trimmed V and J ends, which lost 5 bases and 3 bases, there was a span of 13 bases. The CDR3 has 13 amino acids. CDR3 in amino acids: CSVPPKGEETQYF. CDR3 in DNA: TGCAGCGTTCCCCCTAAGGGGGAAGAGACCCAGTACTTC. The complete variable domain, with remaining parts taken from reference TRBV29-1 and TRBJ2-5, reads SAVISQKPSRDICQRGTSLTIQCQVDSQVTMMFWYRQQPGQSLTLIATANQGSEATYESGFVIDKFPISRPNLTFSTLTVSNMSPEDSSIYLCSVPPKGEETQYFGPGTRLLVL.